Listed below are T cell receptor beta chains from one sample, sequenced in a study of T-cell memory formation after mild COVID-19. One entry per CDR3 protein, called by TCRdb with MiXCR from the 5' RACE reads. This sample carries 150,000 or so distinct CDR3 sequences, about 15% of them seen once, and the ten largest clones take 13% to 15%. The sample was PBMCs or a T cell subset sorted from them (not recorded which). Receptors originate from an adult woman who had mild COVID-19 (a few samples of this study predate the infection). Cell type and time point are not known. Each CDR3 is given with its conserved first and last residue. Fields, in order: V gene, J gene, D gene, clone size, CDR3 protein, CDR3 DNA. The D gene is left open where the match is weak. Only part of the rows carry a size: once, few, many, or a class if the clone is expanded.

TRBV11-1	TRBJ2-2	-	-	CASSLRTGEAGELFF	TGTGCCAGCAGCTTAAGAACAGGGGAGGCCGGGGAGCTGTTTTTT
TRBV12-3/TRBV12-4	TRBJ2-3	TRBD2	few	CASSFALAGGPNTQYF	TGTGCCAGCAGTTTCGCACTAGCGGGAGGGCCGAATACGCAGTATTTT
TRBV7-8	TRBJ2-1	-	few	CASSSPLTTQPTPFYNEQFF	TGTGCCAGCAGCTCACCCTTGACTACCCAACCTACCCCTTTCTACAATGAGCAGTTCTTC
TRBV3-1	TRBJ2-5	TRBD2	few	CASSQDPRGGRGETQYF	TGTGCCAGCAGCCAAGACCCCCGAGGCGGGAGGGGAGAGACCCAGTACTTC
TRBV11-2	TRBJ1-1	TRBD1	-	CASSSGTGSEAFF	TGTGCCAGCAGTTCCGGGACAGGGTCGGAAGCTTTCTTT
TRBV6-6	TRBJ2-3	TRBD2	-	CASILAGNSDTQYF	TGTGCCAGCATACTAGCGGGAAATTCTGATACGCAGTATTTT
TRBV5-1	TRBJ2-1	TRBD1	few	CASSFGQGTDEQFF	TGCGCCAGCAGCTTTGGACAGGGGACGGATGAGCAGTTCTTC
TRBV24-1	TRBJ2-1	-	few	CATSDPPQGSNEQFF	TGTGCCACCAGTGATCCCCCCCAGGGCAGTAATGAGCAGTTCTTC
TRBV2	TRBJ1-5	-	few	CASTPVGGGNQPQHF	TGTGCCAGCACTCCGGTAGGGGGTGGTAATCAGCCCCAGCATTTT
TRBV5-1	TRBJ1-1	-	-	CASTTGAGANTEAFF	TGCGCCAGCACCACTGGGGCAGGGGCGAACACTGAAGCTTTCTTT
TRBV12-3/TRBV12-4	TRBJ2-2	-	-	CASSPVRGELFF	TGTGCCAGCAGTCCCGTGCGTGGGGAGCTGTTTTTT
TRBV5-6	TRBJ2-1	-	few	CASSLLLDEQFF	TGTGCCAGCAGCTTGTTGCTGGATGAGCAGTTCTTC
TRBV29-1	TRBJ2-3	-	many	CSVEAPFKQSQVLDTQYF	TGCAGCGTTGAAGCCCCCTTTAAACAGAGCCAAGTATTAGATACGCAGTATTTT
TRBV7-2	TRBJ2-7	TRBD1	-	CASSGWDRGSYEQYF	TGTGCCAGCAGCGGGTGGGACAGGGGCTCCTACGAGCAGTACTTC
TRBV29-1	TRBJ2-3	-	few	CSVHVGTDTQYF	TGCAGCGTTCACGTGGGCACAGATACGCAGTATTTT
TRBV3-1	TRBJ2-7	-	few	CASSSQANYEQYF	TGTGCCAGCAGCTCACAGGCTAACTACGAGCAGTACTTC
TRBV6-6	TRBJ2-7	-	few	CASSYGRQTFTYEQYF	TGTGCCAGCAGTTACGGGCGACAGACCTTTACCTACGAGCAGTACTTC
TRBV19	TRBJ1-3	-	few	CASSIGSGTSGNTIYF	TGTGCCAGTAGTATTGGTTCGGGAACTTCTGGAAACACCATATATTTT
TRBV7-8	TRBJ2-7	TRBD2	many	CASSEGGSGIEQYF	TGTGCCAGCAGCGAAGGCGGTAGCGGGATCGAGCAGTACTTC
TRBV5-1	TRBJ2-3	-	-	CASSLADQADTQYF	TGCGCCAGCAGCTTGGCCGACCAAGCAGATACGCAGTATTTT
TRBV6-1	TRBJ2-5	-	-	CASSEVGQGIGTQYF	TGTGCCAGCAGTGAAGTTGGCCAGGGGATAGGGACCCAGTACTTC
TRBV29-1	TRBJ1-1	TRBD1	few	CSAGGTDPLNTEAFF	TGCAGCGCGGGGGGGACAGACCCCTTGAACACTGAAGCTTTCTTT
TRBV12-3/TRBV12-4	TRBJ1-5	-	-	CASSPDSSNQPQHF	TGTGCCAGCAGCCCTGACAGTAGCAATCAGCCCCAGCATTTT
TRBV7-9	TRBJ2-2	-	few	CASRASAREGGTGELFF	TGTGCCAGCCGAGCTAGCGCCCGAGAGGGGGGAACCGGGGAGCTGTTTTTT
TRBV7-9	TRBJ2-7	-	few	CASSSRFGLYEQYF	TGTGCCAGCAGCTCAAGGTTTGGGCTCTACGAGCAGTACTTC
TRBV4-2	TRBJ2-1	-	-	CASSQDFSRGRINEQFF	TGTGCCAGCAGCCAAGATTTCTCCCGTGGGAGGATCAATGAGCAGTTCTTC
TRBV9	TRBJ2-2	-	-	CASSDLSGFPGELFF	TGTGCCAGCAGCGACCTGTCTGGGTTTCCCGGGGAGCTGTTTTTT
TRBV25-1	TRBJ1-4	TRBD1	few	CASSENQGGAGQKLFF	TGTGCCAGCAGTGAGAACCAAGGGGGCGCAGGGCAAAAACTGTTTTTT
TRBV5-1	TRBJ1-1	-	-	CASSPTIPKNTEAFF	TGCGCCAGCAGCCCGACAATCCCCAAGAACACTGAAGCTTTCTTT
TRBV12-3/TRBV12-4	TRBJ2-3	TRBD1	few	CASSSTGPPDTQYF	TGTGCCAGCAGTTCGACAGGGCCCCCAGATACGCAGTATTTT
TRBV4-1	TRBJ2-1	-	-	CASSQLLVYNEQFF	TGCGCCAGCAGCCAGTTACTAGTCTACAATGAGCAGTTCTTC
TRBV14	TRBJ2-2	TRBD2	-	CASSWELAGYDESGELFF	TGTGCCAGCAGCTGGGAACTAGCGGGATACGACGAAAGCGGGGAGCTGTTTTTT
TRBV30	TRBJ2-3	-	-	CAWSYLGISTDTQYF	TGTGCCTGGAGTTATTTGGGAATTAGCACAGATACGCAGTATTTT
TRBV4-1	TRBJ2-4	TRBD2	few	CASSQDGGRGNIQYF	TGCGCCAGCAGCCAAGATGGGGGGAGGGGAAACATTCAGTACTTC
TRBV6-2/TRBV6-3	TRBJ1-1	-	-	CASSGNVQAGTEAFF	TGTGCCAGCAGTGGGAATGTACAGGCGGGCACTGAAGCTTTCTTT
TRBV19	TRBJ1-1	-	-	CASNRGNGVDTEAFF	TGTGCCAGTAATCGAGGTAACGGGGTCGACACTGAAGCTTTCTTT
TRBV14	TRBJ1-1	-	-	CASSQVLGGSTEAFF	TGTGCCAGCAGCCAAGTACTGGGAGGAAGCACTGAAGCTTTCTTT
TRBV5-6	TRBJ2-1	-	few	CASSLATAGSTEQFF	TGTGCCAGCAGCTTGGCCACAGCGGGCTCTACGGAGCAGTTCTTC
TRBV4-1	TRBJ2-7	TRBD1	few	CASSQEVGTGGFYEQYF	TGCGCCAGCAGCCAAGAAGTAGGGACAGGGGGTTTCTACGAGCAGTACTTC
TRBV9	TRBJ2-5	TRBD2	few	CASSATGLAGETQYF	TGTGCCAGCAGCGCCACCGGACTAGCGGGAGAGACCCAGTACTTC
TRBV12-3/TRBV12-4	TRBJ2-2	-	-	CASSLEVDGELFF	TGTGCCAGCAGTTTAGAGGTGGACGGGGAGCTGTTTTTT
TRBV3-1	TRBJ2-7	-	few	CASSHWTYEQYF	TGTGCCAGCAGCCACTGGACTTACGAGCAGTACTTC
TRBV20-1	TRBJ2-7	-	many	CSAEGTSNSYEQYF	TGCAGTGCTGAAGGGACCTCCAACTCCTACGAGCAGTACTTC
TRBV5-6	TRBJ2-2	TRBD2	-	CASSLSLAGPLVTGELFF	TGTGCCAGCAGCTTGAGCCTAGCGGGACCTTTGGTCACCGGGGAGCTGTTTTTT
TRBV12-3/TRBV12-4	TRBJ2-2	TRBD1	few	CASRADRGNTGELFF	TGTGCCAGCAGGGCCGACAGGGGGAACACCGGGGAGCTGTTTTTT
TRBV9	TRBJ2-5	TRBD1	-	CASNRLGQGIETQYF	TGTGCCAGCAACCGACTGGGACAGGGGATAGAGACCCAGTACTTC